Sequencing of this T cell receptor (beta chain) was carried out in a study of metastatic and nonmetastatic thyroid tumors. Study details: Repertoires of blood and of tissue (tumor or nodule) from malignant and benign thyroid patients were compared. General study points: It was reportedly found that TCR beta diversity was significantly higher in malignant thyroid tumors than in benign nodules, a difference seen in both blood and tumor samples.

Not a single patient had been given any form of treatment at any point before undergoing thyroid surgery. This clone was seen many times. Antigen specificity is unknown. In the authors' workflow: A distant-metastasis classifier for papillary thyroid cancer was built using CDR3 differences across clinicopathological groups. With MiXCR, TCRdb reprocessed the PCR reads. The V and J calls shown here were made by TCRdb, not taken from the authors' results. The sample gives roughly 70,000 clones, about 17% of which show up once; 10% to 15% is in the top ten. V lost 4 bases and J 3 bases, leaving 14 bases between the germline ends. CDR1 is SGHRS, CDR2 YFSETQ, per germline. The CDR3 extends over 15 amino acids.

This receptor was identified in a female donor with papillary thyroid cancer or a benign thyroid nodule (not recorded which). Some clones in this sample may be carry-over from other donors' samples. The chain carries TRBV5-1 and TRBJ2-1; D is unresolved. Sequencing was done on a sample of blood. The CDR3 DNA follows: TGCGCCAGCAGCCCCGAAGGTCCATACTACAATGAGCAGTTCTTC. As protein: CASSPEGPYYNEQFF.